This is a list of T cell receptor beta chains from one sample in a study of CD8 T cells in ankylosing spondylitis. MiXCR, run by TCRdb on the 5' RACE reads, gives a single entry per CDR3 protein. This sample has a few hundred thousand distinct CDR3 sequences, with 10% found just once. Material: blood, either unsorted or a sorted T cell fraction (not recorded which). The receptors stem from a male donor with ankylosing spondylitis or in good health (not recorded which). The CDR3 runs from the conserved cysteine through the conserved F or W. Each record gives: clone size, V gene, J gene, D gene, CDR3 protein, CDR3 DNA. D genes are given only for firm matches. Clone size is shown for a subset of rows, as once, few, many or a class of expanded clone.

>many|TRBV18|TRBJ2-7|NA
CASPLGLSEQYF
TGTGCCAGCCCTTTAGGACTGAGCGAGCAGTACTTC
>many|TRBV20-1|TRBJ1-5|TRBD1
CSARKPGQGTRSNQPQHF
TGCAGTGCTAGAAAACCGGGACAGGGGACGAGAAGCAATCAGCCCCAGCATTTT
>NA|TRBV29-1|TRBJ2-7|TRBD1
CSVVAGGSYEQYF
TGCAGCGTTGTGGCAGGGGGCTCCTACGAGCAGTACTTC
>many|TRBV5-1|TRBJ2-1|NA
CASSLSGSMQANEQFF
TGCGCCAGCAGCTTGTCTGGCAGCATGCAGGCCAATGAGCAGTTCTTC
>many|TRBV20-1|TRBJ2-7|NA
CSAILIGGSEQYF
TGCAGTGCTATACTCATTGGGGGTTCCGAGCAGTACTTC
>many|TRBV3-1|TRBJ2-7|NA
CASSQGVEQYF
TGTGCCAGCAGCCAAGGAGTGGAGCAGTACTTC
>NA|TRBV3-1|TRBJ2-7|NA
CASSQLQTRYEQYF
TGTGCCAGCAGCCAATTGCAGACTAGGTACGAGCAGTACTTC
>many|TRBV5-6|TRBJ2-5|NA
CASSFGRRGETQYF
TGTGCCAGCAGCTTTGGCAGGCGAGGGGAGACCCAGTACTTC
>few|TRBV30|TRBJ2-1|NA
CAWSVKGESYNEQFF
TGTGCCTGGAGTGTAAAGGGGGAGTCCTACAATGAGCAGTTCTTC
>many|TRBV28|TRBJ2-7|NA
CASSLGRTPYEQYF
TGTGCCAGCAGTTTAGGCAGGACCCCCTACGAGCAGTACTTC
>many|TRBV5-1|TRBJ2-1|TRBD2
CASSLVAGANNEQFF
TGCGCCAGCAGCTTGGTAGCGGGGGCAAACAATGAGCAGTTCTTC
>many|TRBV27|TRBJ2-1|NA
CASSPLSFDEQFF
TGTGCCAGCAGTCCCCTGTCATTCGATGAGCAGTTCTTC
>many|TRBV5-1|TRBJ2-1|NA
CASSLLSDGNEQFF
TGCGCCAGCAGCTTGCTATCCGACGGCAATGAGCAGTTCTTC
>once|TRBV4-2|TRBJ2-3|NA
CAMSPEPRGDTQYF
TGTGCCATGAGCCCCGAGCCCCGCGGAGATACGCAGTATTTT
>many|TRBV20-1|TRBJ2-2|TRBD2
CSAIGLAGGYGTGELFF
TGCAGTGCGATCGGACTAGCGGGGGGGTACGGCACCGGGGAGCTGTTTTTT
>many|TRBV12-3/TRBV12-4|TRBJ1-1|NA
CASRQGENTEAFF
TGTGCCAGCCGACAAGGGGAAAACACTGAAGCTTTCTTT
>many|TRBV3-1|TRBJ2-3|TRBD2
CASSPTGRAGDTQYF
TGTGCCAGCAGCCCGACCGGCCGAGCGGGGGATACGCAGTATTTT
>many|TRBV20-1|TRBJ1-4|TRBD1
CSARDPRGNEKLFF
TGCAGTGCTAGAGATCCCAGGGGGAATGAAAAACTGTTTTTT
>NA|TRBV6-1|TRBJ2-2|NA
CASTGKTENTGELFF
TGTGCCAGCACCGGGAAGACAGAGAACACCGGGGAGCTGTTTTTT
>many|TRBV7-2|TRBJ1-1|TRBD1
CASSLDGTGGRTEAFF
TGTGCCAGCAGCTTAGATGGGACAGGGGGGAGGACTGAAGCTTTCTTT
>few|TRBV29-1|TRBJ2-5|NA
CSVEDPNSQETQYF
TGCAGCGTTGAAGATCCAAACAGCCAAGAGACCCAGTACTTC
>NA|TRBV10-3|TRBJ2-2|TRBD2
CAISELTSGGAIGTGELFF
TGTGCCATCAGTGAGTTGACTAGCGGGGGGGCCATCGGCACCGGGGAGCTGTTTTTT